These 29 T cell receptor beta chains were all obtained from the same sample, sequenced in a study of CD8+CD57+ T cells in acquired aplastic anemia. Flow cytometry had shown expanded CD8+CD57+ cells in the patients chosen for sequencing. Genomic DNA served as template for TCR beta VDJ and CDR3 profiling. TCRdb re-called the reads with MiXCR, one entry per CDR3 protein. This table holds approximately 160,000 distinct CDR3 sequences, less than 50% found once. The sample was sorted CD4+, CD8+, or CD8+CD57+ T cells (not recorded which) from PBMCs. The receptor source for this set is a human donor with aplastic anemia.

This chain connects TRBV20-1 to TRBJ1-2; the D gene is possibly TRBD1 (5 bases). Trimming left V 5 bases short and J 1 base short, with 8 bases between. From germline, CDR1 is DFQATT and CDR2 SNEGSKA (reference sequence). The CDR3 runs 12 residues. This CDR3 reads CSAPTVNYGYTF. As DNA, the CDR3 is TGCAGTGCTCCGACAGTTAACTATGGCTACACCTTC.

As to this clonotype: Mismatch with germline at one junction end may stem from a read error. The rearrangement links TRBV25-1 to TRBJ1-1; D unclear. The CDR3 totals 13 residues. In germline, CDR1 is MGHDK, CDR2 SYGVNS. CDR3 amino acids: CTSRRGMNTEAFF. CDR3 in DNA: TGTACCAGCAGAAGAGGTATGAACACTGAAGCTTTCTTT.

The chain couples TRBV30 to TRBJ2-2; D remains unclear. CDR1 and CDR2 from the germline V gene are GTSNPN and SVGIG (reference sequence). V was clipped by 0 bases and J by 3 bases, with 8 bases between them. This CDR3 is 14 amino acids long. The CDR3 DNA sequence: TGTGCCTGGAGTGTTCGACTCGACACCGGGGAGCTGTTTTTT. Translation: CAWSVRLDTGELFF.

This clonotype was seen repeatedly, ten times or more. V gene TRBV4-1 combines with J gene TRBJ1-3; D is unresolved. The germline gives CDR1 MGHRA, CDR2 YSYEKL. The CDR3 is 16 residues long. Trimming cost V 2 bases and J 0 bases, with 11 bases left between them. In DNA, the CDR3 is TGCGCCAGCAGCCAAACCGAACGGTTCTCTGGAAACACCATATATTTT. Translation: CASSQTERFSGNTIYF.

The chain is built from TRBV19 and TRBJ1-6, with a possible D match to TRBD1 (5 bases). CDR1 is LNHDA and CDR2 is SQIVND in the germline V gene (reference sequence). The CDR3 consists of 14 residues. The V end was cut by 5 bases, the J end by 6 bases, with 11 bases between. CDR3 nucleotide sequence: TGTGCCAGTAGTGGCGGTCAGGGTAATTCACCCCTCCACTTT. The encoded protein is CASSGGQGNSPLHF. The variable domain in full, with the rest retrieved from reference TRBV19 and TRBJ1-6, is DGGITQSPKYLFRKEGQNVTLSCEQNLNHDAMYWYRQDPGQGLRLIYYSQIVNDFQKGDIAEGYSVSREKKESFPLTVTSAQKNPTAFYLCASSGGQGNSPLHFGNGTRLTVT.

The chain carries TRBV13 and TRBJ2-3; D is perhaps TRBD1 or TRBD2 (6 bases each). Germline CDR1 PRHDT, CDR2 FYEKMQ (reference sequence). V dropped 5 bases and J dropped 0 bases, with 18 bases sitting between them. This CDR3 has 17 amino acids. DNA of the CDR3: TGTGCCAGCAGCATCCTGGGTCCGGGGGCTAGCACAGATACGCAGTATTTT. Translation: CASSILGPGASTDTQYF.

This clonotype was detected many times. The chain's CDR3 is CASSLANSYEQYF. The CDR3 DNA follows: TGTGCCAGCAGCTTGGCCAACTCCTACGAGCAGTACTTC. V usage is TRBV5-6 and J usage is TRBJ2-7; D ambiguous. The V end lost 0 bases, the J end lost 0 bases, and 4 bases lay between the germline ends. Germline CDR1 reads SGHDT; CDR2 reads YYEEEE. This CDR3 is 13 amino acids long.

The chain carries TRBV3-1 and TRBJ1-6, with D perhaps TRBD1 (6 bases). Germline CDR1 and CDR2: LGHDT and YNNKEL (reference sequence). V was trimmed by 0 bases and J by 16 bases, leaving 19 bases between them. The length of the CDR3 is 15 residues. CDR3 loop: CASSQDRLLQGPLHF. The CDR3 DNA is TGTGCCAGCAGCCAAGATCGCCTACTACAGGGTCCTCTCCACTTT.

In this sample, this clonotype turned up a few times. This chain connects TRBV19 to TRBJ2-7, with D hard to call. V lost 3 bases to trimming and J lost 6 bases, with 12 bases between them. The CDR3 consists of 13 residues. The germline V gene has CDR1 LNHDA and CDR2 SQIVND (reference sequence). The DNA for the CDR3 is TGTGCCAGTAGTATGGGGAAGGGTACCGAGCAGTACTTC. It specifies CASSMGKGTEQYF.

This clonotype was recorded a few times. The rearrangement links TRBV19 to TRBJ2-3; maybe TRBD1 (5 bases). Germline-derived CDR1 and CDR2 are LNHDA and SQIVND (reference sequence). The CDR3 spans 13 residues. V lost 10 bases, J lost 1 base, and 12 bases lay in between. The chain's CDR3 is CATRVSRTDTQYF. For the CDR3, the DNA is TGTGCCACCAGGGTTAGCCGCACAGATACGCAGTATTTT.

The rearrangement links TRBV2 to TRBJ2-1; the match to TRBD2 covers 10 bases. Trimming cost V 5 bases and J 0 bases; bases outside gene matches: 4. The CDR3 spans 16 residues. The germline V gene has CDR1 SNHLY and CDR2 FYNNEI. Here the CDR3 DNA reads TGTGCCAGCAGTCGTAGCGGGGGGAGCTCCTACAATGAGCAGTTCTTC. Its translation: CASSRSGGSSYNEQFF.

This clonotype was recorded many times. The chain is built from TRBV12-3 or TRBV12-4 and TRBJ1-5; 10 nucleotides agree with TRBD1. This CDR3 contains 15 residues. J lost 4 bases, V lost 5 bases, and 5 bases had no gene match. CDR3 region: CASSMTGGTNQPQHF. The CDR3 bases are TGTGCCAGCAGTATGACAGGGGGCACGAATCAGCCCCAGCATTTT.

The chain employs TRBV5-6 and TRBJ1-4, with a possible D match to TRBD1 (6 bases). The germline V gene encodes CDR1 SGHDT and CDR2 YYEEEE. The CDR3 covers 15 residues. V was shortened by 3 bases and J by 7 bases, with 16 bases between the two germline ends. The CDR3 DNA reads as TGTGCCAGCAGCTCCAGGACAGCCGGGGGTGAAAAACTGTTTTTT. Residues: CASSSRTAGGEKLFF.

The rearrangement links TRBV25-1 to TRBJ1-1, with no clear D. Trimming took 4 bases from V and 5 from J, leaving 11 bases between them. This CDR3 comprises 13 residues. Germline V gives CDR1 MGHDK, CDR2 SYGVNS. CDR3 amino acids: CASSVPGRTEAFF. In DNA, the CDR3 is TGTGCCAGCAGTGTACCAGGCCGGACTGAAGCTTTCTTT.

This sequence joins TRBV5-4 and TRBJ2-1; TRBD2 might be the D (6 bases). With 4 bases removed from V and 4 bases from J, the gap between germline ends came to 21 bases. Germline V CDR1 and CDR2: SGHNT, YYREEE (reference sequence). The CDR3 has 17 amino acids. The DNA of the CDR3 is TGTGCCAGCAGCCCCACAGTAGGAGGGATCACGTACAATGAGCAGTTCTTC. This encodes CASSPTVGGITYNEQFF.

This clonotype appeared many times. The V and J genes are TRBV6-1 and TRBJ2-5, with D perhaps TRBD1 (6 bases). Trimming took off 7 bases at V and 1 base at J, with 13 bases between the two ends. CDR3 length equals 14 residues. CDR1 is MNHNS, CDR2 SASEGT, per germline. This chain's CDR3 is CASTLGQFQETQYF. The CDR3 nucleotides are TGTGCCAGCACTCTGGGACAATTCCAAGAGACCCAGTACTTC.

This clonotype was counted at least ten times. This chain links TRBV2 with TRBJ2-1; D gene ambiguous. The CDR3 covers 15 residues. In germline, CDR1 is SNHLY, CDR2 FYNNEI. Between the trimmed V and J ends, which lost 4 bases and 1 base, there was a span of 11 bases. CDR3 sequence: CASSVSPFSYNEQFF. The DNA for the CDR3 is TGTGCCAGCAGTGTGAGTCCGTTTTCCTACAATGAGCAGTTCTTC.

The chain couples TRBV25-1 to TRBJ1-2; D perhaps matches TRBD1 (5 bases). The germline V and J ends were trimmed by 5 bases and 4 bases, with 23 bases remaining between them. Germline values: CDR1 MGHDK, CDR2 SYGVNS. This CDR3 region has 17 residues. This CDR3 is CASSYSDTRRGIYGYTF. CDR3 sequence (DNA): TGTGCCAGCAGTTACTCGGACACCAGGCGGGGAATCTATGGCTACACCTTC.

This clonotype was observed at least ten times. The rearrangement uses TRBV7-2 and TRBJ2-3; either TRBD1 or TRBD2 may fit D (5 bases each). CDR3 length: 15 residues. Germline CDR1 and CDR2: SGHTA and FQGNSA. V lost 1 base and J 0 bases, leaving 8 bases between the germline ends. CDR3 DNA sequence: TGTGCCAGCAGCTTAGACAGGACTAGCACAGATACGCAGTATTTT. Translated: CASSLDRTSTDTQYF. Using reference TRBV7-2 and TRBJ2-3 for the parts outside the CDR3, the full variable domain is GAGVSQSPSNKVTEKGKDVELRCDPISGHTALYWYRQSLGQGLEFLIYFQGNSAPDKSGLPSDRFSAERTGGSVSTLTIQRTQQEDSAVYLCASSLDRTSTDTQYFGPGTRLTVL.

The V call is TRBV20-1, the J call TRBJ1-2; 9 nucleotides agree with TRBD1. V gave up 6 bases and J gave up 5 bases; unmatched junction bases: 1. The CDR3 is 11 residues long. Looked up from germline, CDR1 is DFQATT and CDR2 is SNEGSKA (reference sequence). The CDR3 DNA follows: TGCAGTGCGGGGACAGGGTATGGCTACACCTTC. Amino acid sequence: CSAGTGYGYTF.

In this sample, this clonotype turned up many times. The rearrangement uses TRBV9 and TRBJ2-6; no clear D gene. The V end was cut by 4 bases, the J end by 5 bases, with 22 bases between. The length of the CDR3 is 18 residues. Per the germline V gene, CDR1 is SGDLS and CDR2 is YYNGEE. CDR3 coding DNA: TGTGCCAGCAGCACGGGTACGGTCGCGCTGAGTAGGGCCAACGTCCTGACTTTC. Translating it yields CASSTGTVALSRANVLTF.

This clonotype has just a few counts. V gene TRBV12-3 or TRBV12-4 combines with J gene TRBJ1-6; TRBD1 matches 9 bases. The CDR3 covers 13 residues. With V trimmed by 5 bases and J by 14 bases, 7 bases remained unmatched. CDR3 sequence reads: CASSGTGRNALHF. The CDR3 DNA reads TGTGCCAGCAGTGGGACAGGGAGAAATGCCCTCCACTTT.

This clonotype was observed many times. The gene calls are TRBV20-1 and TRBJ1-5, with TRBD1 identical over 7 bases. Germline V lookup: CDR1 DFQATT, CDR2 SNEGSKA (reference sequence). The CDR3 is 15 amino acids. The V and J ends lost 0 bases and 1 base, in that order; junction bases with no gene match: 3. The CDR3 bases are TGCAGTGCTAGAGATCAGGGGGGGAGCAATCAGCCCCAGCATTTT. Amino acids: CSARDQGGSNQPQHF.

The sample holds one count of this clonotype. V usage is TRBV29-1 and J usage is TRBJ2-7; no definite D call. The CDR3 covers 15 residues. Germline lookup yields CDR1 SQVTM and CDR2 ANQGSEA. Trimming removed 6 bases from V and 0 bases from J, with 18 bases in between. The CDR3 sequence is CSVRPGATDSYEQYF. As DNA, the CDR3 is TGCAGCGTCCGCCCTGGTGCAACTGACTCCTACGAGCAGTACTTC.

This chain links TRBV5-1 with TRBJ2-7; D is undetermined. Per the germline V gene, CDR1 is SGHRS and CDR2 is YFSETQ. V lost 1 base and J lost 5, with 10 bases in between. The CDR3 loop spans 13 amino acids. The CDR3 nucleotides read TGCGCCAGCAGCTTGCCAGGTGGGAACGAGCAGTACTTC. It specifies CASSLPGGNEQYF. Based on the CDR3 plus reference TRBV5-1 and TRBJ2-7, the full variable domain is KAGVTQTPRYLIKTRGQQVTLSCSPISGHRSVSWYQQTPGQGLQFLFEYFSETQRNKGNFPGRFSGRQFSNSRSEMNVSTLELGDSALYLCASSLPGGNEQYFGPGTRLTVT.

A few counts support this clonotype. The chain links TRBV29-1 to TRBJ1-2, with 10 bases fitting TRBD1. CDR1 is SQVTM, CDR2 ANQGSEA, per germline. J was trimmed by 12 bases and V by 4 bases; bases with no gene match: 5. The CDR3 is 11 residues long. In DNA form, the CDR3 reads TGCAGCGTTGTCGGTGGACAGGGGGACACCTTC. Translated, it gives CSVVGGQGDTF. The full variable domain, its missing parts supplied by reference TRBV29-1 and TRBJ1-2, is SAVISQKPSRDICQRGTSLTIQCQVDSQVTMMFWYRQQPGQSLTLIATANQGSEATYESGFVIDKFPISRPNLTFSTLTVSNMSPEDSSIYLCSVVGGQGDTFGSGTRLTVV.

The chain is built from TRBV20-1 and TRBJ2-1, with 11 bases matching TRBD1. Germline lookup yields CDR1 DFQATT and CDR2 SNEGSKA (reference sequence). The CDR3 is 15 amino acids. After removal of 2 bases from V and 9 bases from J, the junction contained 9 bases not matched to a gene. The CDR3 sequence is CSARPGTGGISEQFF. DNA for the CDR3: TGCAGTGCTAGACCCGGGACAGGGGGTATTAGTGAGCAGTTCTTC.

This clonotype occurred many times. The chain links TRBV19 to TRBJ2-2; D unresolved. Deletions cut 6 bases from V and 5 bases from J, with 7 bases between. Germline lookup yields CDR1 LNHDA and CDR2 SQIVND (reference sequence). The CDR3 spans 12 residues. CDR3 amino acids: CASRRTTGELFF. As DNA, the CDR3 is TGTGCCAGTAGGCGAACGACCGGGGAGCTGTTTTTT.

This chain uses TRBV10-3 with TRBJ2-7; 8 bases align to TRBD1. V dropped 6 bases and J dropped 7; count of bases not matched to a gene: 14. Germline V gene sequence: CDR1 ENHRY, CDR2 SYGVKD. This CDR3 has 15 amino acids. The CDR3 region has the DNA TGTGCCATCAGCGAACCAGGACAGGGTGTTAGGGAGCAGTACTTC. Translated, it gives CAISEPGQGVREQYF.